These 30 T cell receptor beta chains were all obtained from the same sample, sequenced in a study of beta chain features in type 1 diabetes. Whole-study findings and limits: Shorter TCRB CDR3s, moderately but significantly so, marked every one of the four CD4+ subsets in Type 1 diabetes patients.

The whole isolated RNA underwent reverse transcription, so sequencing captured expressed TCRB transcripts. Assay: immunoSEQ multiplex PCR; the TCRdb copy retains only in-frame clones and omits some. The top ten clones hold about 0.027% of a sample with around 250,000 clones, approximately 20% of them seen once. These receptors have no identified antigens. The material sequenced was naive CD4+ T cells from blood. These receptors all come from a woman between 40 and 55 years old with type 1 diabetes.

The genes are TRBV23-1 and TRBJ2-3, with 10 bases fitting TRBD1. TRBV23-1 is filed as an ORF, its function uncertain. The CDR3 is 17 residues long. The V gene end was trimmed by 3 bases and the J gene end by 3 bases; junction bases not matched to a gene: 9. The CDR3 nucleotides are TGCGCCAGCAGTCATGACCCGGGACAGGGGAGGACAGATACGCAGTATTTT. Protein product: CASSHDPGQGRTDTQYF.

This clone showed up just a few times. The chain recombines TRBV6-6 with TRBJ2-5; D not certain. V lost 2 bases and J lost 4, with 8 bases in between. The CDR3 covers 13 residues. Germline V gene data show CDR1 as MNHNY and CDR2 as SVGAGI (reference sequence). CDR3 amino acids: CASSYGLTETQYF. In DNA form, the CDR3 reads TGTGCCAGCAGTTACGGGCTAACAGAGACCCAGTACTTC.

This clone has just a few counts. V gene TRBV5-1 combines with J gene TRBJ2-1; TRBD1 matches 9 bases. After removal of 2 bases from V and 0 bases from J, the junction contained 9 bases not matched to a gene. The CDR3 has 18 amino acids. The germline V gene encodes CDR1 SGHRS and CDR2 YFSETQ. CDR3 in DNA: TGCGCCAGCAGCTTAGACAGGGGGACGATGAGCTCCTACAATGAGCAGTTCTTC. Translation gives CASSLDRGTMSSYNEQFF.

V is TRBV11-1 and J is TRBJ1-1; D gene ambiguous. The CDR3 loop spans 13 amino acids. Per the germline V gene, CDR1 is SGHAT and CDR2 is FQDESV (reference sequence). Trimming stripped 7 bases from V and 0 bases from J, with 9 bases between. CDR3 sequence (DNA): TGTGCCAGCAATAGAGGGATGAACACTGAAGCTTTCTTT. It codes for CASNRGMNTEAFF.

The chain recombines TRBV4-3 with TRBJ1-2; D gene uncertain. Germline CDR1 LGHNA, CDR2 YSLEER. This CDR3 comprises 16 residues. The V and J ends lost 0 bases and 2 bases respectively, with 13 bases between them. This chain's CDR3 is CASSQDGQAINYGYTF. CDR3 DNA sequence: TGCGCCAGCAGCCAAGATGGGCAGGCGATAAACTATGGCTACACCTTC.

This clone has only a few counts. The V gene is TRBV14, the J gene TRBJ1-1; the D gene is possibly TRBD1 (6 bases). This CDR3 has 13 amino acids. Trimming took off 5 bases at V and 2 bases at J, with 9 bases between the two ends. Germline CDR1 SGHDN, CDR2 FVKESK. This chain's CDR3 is CASSSRGNTEAFF. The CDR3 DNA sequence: TGTGCCAGCAGCTCCAGGGGTAACACTGAAGCTTTCTTT. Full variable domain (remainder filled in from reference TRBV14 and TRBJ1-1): EAGVTQFPSHSVIEKGQTVTLRCDPISGHDNLYWYRRVMGKEIKFLLHFVKESKQDESGMPNNRFLAERTGGTYSTLKVQPAELEDSGVYFCASSSRGNTEAFFGQGTRLTVV.

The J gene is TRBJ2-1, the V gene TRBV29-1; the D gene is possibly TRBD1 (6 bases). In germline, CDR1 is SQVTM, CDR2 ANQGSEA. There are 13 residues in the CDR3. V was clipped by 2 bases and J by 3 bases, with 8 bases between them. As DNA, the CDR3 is TGCAGCGTTGAATCGGACAGCTACAATGAGCAGTTCTTC. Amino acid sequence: CSVESDSYNEQFF.

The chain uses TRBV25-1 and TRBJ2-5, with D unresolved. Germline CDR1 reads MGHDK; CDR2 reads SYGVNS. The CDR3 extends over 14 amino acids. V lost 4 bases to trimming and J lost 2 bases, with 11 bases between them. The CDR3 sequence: CASSGQPRQETQYF. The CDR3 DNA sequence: TGTGCCAGCAGTGGACAACCGCGACAAGAGACCCAGTACTTC.

Here the CDR3 DNA reads TGTGCCAGCAGTTTAAATTCGCGTGAGCAGTTCTTC. This encodes CASSLNSREQFF. The chain uses TRBV28 and TRBJ2-1; D uncertain. CDR1 is MDHEN and CDR2 is SYDVKM in the germline V gene. The CDR3 is 12 residues long. V was cut by 2 bases and J by 9 bases, with 8 bases left in between.

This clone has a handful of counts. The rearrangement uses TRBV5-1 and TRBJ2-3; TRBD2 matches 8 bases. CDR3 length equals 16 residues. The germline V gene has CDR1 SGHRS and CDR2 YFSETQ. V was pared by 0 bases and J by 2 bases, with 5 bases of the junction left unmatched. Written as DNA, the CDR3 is TGCGCCAGCAGCTTGGGCCAGCGGGGGCCCACAGATACGCAGTATTTT. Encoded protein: CASSLGQRGPTDTQYF.

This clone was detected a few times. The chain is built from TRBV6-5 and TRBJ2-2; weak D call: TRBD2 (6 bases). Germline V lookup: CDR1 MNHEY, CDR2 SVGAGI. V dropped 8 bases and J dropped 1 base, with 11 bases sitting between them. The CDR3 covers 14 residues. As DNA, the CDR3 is TGTGCCAGCCGAACCGGGGGGAACACCGGGGAGCTGTTTTTT. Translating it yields CASRTGGNTGELFF.

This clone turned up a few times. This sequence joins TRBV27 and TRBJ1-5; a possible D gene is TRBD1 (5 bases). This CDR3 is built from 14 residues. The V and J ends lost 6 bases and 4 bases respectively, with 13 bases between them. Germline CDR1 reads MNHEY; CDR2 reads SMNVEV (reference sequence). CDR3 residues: CASSLLDSNQPQHF. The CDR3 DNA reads TGTGCCAGCAGCCTCCTTGACAGTAATCAGCCCCAGCATTTT.

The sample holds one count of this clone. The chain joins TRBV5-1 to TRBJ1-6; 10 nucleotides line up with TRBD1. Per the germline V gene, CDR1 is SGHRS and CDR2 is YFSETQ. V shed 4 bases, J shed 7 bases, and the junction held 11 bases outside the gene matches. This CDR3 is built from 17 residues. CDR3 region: CASSDPGQGSGNSPLHF. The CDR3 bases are TGCGCCAGCAGCGACCCGGGACAGGGGTCAGGAAATTCACCCCTCCACTTT.

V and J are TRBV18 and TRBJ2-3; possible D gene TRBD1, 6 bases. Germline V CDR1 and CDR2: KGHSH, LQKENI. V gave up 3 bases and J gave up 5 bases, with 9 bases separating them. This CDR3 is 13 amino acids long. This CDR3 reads CASSPPGEDTQYF. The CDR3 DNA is TGTGCCAGCTCACCGCCAGGGGAAGATACGCAGTATTTT.

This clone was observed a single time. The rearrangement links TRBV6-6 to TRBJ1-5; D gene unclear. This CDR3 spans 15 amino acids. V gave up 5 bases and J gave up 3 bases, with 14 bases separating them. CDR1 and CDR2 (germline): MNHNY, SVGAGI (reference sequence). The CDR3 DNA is TGTGCCAGCAGTCTCCCGCAGGCAATCAATCAGCCCCAGCATTTT. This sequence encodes CASSLPQAINQPQHF.

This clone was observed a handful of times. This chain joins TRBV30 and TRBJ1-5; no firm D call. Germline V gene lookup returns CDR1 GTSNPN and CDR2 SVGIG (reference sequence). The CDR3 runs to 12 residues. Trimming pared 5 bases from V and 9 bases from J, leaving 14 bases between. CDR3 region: CAWERKGAPQHF. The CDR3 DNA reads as TGTGCCTGGGAGCGTAAGGGAGCGCCCCAGCATTTT.

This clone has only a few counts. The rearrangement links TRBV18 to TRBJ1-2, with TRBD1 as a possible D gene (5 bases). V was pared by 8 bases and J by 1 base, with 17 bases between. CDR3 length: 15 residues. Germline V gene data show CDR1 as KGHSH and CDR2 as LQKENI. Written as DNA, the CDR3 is TGTGCCAGCACTTCCCAGGGAAGCAGTAACTATGGCTACACCTTC. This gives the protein CASTSQGSSNYGYTF.

The CDR3: CSVGGGVRNTEAFF. CDR3 coding DNA: TGCAGCGTTGGAGGGGGCGTTCGGAACACTGAAGCTTTCTTT. The chain employs TRBV29-1 and TRBJ1-1, with 7 bases identical to TRBD1. This CDR3 contains 14 residues. V shed 4 bases, J shed 1 base, and the junction held 6 bases outside the gene matches. Germline lookup yields CDR1 SQVTM and CDR2 ANQGSEA.

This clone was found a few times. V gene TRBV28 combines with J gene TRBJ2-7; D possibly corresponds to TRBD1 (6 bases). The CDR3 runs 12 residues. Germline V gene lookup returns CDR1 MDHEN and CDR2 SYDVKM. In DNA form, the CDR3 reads TGTGCAATCAGGGGTACCCCCTACGAGCAGTACTTC. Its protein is CAIRGTPYEQYF.

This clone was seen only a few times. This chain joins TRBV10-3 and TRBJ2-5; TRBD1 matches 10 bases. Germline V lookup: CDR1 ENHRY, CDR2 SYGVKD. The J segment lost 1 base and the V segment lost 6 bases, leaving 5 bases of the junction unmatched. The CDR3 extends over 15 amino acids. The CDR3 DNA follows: TGTGCCATCAGCCTTCGACAGGGGGCCCAAGAGACCCAGTACTTC. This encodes CAISLRQGAQETQYF.

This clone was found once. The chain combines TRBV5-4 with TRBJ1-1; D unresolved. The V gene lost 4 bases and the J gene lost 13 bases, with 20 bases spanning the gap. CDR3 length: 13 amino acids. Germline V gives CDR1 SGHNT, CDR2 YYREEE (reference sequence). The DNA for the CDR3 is TGTGCCAGCAGCCCAGGTCCCAACCAAGGTGGTTTCTTT. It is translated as CASSPGPNQGGFF.

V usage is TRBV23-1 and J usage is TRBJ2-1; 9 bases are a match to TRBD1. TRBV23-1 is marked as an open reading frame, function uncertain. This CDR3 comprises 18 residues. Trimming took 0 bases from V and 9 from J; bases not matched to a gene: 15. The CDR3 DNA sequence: TGCGCCAGCAGTCAATCCCCCACAGGGGGCTTTTCGCACGGTGAGCAGTTCTTC. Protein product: CASSQSPTGGFSHGEQFF.

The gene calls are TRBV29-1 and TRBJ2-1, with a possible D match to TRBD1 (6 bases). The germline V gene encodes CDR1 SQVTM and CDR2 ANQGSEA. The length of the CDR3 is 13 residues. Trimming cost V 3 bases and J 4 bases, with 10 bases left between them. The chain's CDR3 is CSVDRGHYNEQFF. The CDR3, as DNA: TGCAGCGTTGACAGGGGACATTACAATGAGCAGTTCTTC.

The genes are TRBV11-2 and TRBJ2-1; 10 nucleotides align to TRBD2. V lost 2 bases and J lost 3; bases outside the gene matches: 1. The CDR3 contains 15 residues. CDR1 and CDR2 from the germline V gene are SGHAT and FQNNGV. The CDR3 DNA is TGTGCCAGCAGCTTATCTAGCGGGAGCTACAATGAGCAGTTCTTC. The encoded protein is CASSLSSGSYNEQFF.

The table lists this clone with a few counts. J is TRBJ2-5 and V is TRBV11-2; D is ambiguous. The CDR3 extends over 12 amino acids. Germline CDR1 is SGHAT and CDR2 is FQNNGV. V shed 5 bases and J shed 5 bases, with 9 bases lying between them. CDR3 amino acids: CASSPFGETQYF. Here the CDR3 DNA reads TGTGCCAGCAGCCCTTTCGGGGAGACCCAGTACTTC.

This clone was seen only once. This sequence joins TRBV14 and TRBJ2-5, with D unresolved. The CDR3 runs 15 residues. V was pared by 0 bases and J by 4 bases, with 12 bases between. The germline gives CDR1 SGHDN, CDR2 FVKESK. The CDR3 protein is CASSQDNTGSETQYF. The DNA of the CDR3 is TGTGCCAGCAGCCAAGATAATACGGGTTCAGAGACCCAGTACTTC. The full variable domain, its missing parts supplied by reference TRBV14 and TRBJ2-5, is EAGVTQFPSHSVIEKGQTVTLRCDPISGHDNLYWYRRVMGKEIKFLLHFVKESKQDESGMPNNRFLAERTGGTYSTLKVQPAELEDSGVYFCASSQDNTGSETQYFGPGTRLLVL.

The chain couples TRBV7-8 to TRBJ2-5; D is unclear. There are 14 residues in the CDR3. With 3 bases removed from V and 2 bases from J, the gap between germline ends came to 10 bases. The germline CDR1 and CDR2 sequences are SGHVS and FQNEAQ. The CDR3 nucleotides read TGTGCCAGCAGCTTTGGGCTGCAACAAGAGACCCAGTACTTC. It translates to CASSFGLQQETQYF.

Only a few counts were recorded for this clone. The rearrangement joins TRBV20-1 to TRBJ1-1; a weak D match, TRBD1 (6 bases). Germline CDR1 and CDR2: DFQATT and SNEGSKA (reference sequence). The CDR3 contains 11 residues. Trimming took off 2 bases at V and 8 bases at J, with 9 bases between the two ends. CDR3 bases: TGCAGTGCTAGAAAGGGGGTCGAAGCTTTCTTT. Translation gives CSARKGVEAFF.

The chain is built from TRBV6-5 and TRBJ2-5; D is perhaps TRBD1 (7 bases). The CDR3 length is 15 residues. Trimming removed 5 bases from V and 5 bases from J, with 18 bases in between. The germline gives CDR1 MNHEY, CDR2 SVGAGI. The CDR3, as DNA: TGTGCCAGCAGTAGAACGACAGGGACTGCGGAGACCCAGTACTTC. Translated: CASSRTTGTAETQYF.

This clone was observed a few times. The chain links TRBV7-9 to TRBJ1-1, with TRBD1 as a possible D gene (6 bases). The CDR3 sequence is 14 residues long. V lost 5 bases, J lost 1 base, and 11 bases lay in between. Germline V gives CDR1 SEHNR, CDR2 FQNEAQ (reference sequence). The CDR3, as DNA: TGTGCCAGCAGCCCCTGGACAGCGAACACTGAAGCTTTCTTT. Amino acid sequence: CASSPWTANTEAFF.